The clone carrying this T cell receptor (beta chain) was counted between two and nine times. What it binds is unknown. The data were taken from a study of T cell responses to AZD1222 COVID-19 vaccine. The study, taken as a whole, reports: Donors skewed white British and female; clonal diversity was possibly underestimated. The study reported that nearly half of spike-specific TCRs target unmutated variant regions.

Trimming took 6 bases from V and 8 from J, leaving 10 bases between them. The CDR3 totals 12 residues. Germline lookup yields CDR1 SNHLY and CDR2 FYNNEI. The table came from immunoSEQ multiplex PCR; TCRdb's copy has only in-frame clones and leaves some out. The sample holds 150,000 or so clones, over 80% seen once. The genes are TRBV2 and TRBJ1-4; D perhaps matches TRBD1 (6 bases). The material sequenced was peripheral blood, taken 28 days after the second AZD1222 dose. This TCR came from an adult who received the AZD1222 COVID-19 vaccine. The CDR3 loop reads CASRERGEKLFF. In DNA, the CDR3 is TGTGCCAGCAGGGAAAGGGGGGAAAAACTGTTTTTT. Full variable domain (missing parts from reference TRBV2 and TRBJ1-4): EPEVTQTPSHQVTQMGQEVILRCVPISNHLYFYWYRQILGQKVEFLVSFYNNEISEKSEIFDDQFSVERPDGSNFTLKIRSTKLEDSAMYFCASRERGEKLFFGSGTQLSVL.